This entry features one T cell receptor beta chain sequence. Its antigen remains unknown. Using a few donor pairs, the authors sequenced unstimulated naive, memory, effector memory and TEMRA subsets. The data belong to a study of siplizumab effects on memory and regulatory T cells. Findings and limits, study-wide: In unstimulated cells, naive T cells appeared more diverse than memory T cells and seemed major alloresponse contributors. For siplizumab cultures, the suppressive function of their proliferating Tregs was not confirmed.

V was clipped by 3 bases and J by 1 base, with 12 bases between them. CDR3 length: 15 amino acids. Germline-derived CDR1 and CDR2 are MDHEN and SYDVKM. Some 99,000 TCR templates were measured in each sample. The assay was immunoSEQ multiplex PCR, and TCRdb's table has in-frame clones only and misses some. The sample holds about 62,000 clones, 79% seen once. V is TRBV28 and J is TRBJ2-5, with a weak D call TRBD1 (6 bases). The sequence came from a human donor in good health. Source material: memory CD4+ T cells sorted from blood. CDR3 DNA: TGTGCCAGCAGTTTTTTATGGGACACCCAAGAGACCCAGTACTTC. It specifies CASSFLWDTQETQYF.